This TCR beta chain emerged from a study of shared clonotypes between healthy human individuals. Study background: Sampling drew on donors who were a couple of women and a few men aged 18 to 49. Findings and caveats of the study: Relative to their counterparts shared across all four donors, non-shared clonotypes exhibited diminished generation probabilities.

The V segment lost 5 bases and the J segment 2 bases; nucleotides outside the gene matches: 12. Per germline, CDR1 MNHEY and CDR2 SMNVEV (reference sequence). The CDR3 is 17 amino acids. Sorted-subset replicate PCRs used about 200 ng of genomic DNA. This amount corresponded to tens of thousands of T cell genomes. Authors' analysis steps: ImmunoSEQ yielded junction-only sequences lacking quality scores, so filtering differed. This table comes from immunoSEQ multiplex PCR, and its TCRdb copy is limited to in-frame clones, with some not included. The V and J calls and clone size come from that table; D and trimming were worked out from the DNA. The profile shows 2 million to 2.5 million clones, roughly 95% of them singletons. This clone appeared once. The antigen remains unidentified.

The rearrangement joins TRBV27 to TRBJ2-7; 10 nucleotides agree with TRBD1. The clonotype originates from a man between 18 and 35 years old in good health. The material sequenced was naive CD4+ T cells sorted from blood. Subset: CD45RA+ positively selected. Written as DNA, the CDR3 is TGTGCCAGCAGTCGCAAAAGAGGGACAGGGGACACCTACGAGCAGTACTTC. Translating it yields CASSRKRGTGDTYEQYF.